These T cell receptor beta chains were read from a single sample in a study of blood T cell repertoires in COVID-19. Produced via immunoSEQ multiplex PCR; TCRdb's table is partial and in-frame only. The sample yields roughly 320,000 clones, 90% seen once. Sequenced material: PBMCs or T cells enriched from blood (not recorded which). These TCRs come from a woman aged 30 to 39 who had been exposed to COVID-19. Each CDR3 is given with its conserved first and last residue. The order of the fields is J gene, clone size, D gene, V gene, CDR3 protein, CDR3 DNA. D genes are given only for firm matches. A clone size is listed for some rows: how often the clone was seen (once, few, many), or a class if it is expanded.

>TRBJ2-5|-|-|TRBV4-2
CASSQVSEETQYF
TGTGCCAGCAGCCAAGTTTCAGAAGAGACCCAGTACTTC
>TRBJ2-7|-|-|TRBV3-1/TRBV3-2
CASSLQGPTYEQYF
TGTGCCAGCAGCCTACAGGGCCCCACCTACGAGCAGTACTTC
>TRBJ2-1|-|TRBD1|TRBV5-1
CASGDRVGNEQFF
TGCGCCAGCGGCGACAGGGTTGGAAATGAGCAGTTCTTC
>TRBJ1-1|-|-|TRBV19
CASTPRRNTEAFF
TGTGCCAGTACGCCCCGGAGGAACACTGAAGCTTTCTTT
>TRBJ2-3|-|-|TRBV5-8
CASSSLGGGADTQYF
TGTGCCAGCAGCTCTTTGGGGGGGGGCGCAGATACGCAGTATTTT
>TRBJ1-1|few|-|TRBV28
CASSLPTGLTEAFF
TGTGCCAGCAGTTTACCAACAGGGCTCACTGAAGCTTTCTTT
>TRBJ1-1|few|-|TRBV5-1
CASSLGTIIGGEAFF
TGCGCCAGCAGCTTGGGAACCATTATAGGCGGTGAAGCTTTCTTT
>TRBJ1-1|-|-|TRBV3-1/TRBV3-2
CASGWGEAEAFF
TGTGCCAGCGGTTGGGGGGAGGCTGAAGCTTTCTTT
>TRBJ1-2|-|-|TRBV12-3/TRBV12-4
CASSLGNGGGYTF
TGTGCCAGCAGTTTAGGGAACGGAGGGGGCTACACCTTC
>TRBJ2-3|-|-|TRBV7-3
CASSLRGPQGPDTQYF
TGTGCCAGCAGCTTAAGGGGTCCCCAGGGGCCAGATACGCAGTATTTT
>TRBJ2-3|once|TRBD2|TRBV7-6
CASSIASGGAGTDTQYF
TGTGCCAGCAGCATAGCTAGCGGGGGGGCTGGGACAGATACGCAGTATTTT
>TRBJ1-2|-|-|TRBV9
CASSPLGGWANYGYTF
TGTGCCAGCAGCCCTCTTGGGGGGTGGGCTAACTATGGCTACACCTTC
>TRBJ1-3|-|-|TRBV9
CASSAMGWADTSGNTIYF
TGTGCCAGCAGCGCAATGGGGTGGGCAGACACTAGCGGAAACACCATATATTTT
>TRBJ2-3|-|TRBD1|TRBV24-1
CATSGTGTGTDTQYF
TGTGCCACCAGTGGGACCGGGACAGGGACAGATACGCAGTATTTT
>TRBJ1-1|once|-|TRBV7-9
CASSPIGEGGGAEAFF
TGTGCCAGCAGCCCCATCGGAGAGGGTGGGGGGGCTGAAGCTTTCTTT
>TRBJ1-2|few|TRBD1|TRBV7-2
CASGPYGTANYGYTF
TGTGCCAGCGGACCTTACGGGACAGCTAACTATGGCTACACCTTC
>TRBJ2-5|once|TRBD2|TRBV29-1
CSVGIGGGEETQYF
TGCAGCGTTGGCATCGGCGGGGGGGAAGAGACCCAGTACTTC
>TRBJ1-1|-|-|TRBV7-3
CASSFTALGTEAFF
TGTGCCAGCAGCTTTACAGCCCTGGGCACTGAAGCTTTCTTT
>TRBJ1-2|-|-|TRBV19
CASSIAGGSAYGYTF
TGTGCCAGTAGTATAGCGGGGGGCAGCGCCTATGGCTACACCTTC
>TRBJ2-1|-|-|TRBV9
CASSVGAGNEQFF
TGTGCCAGCAGCGTAGGGGCGGGGAATGAGCAGTTCTTC
>TRBJ1-1|-|-|TRBV6-6
CASVVRGTEAFF
TGTGCCAGCGTGGTGCGTGGCACTGAAGCTTTCTTT
>TRBJ1-3|-|-|TRBV18
CASSPPGGSGNTIYF
TGTGCCAGCTCACCACCGGGGGGCTCTGGAAACACCATATATTTT
>TRBJ2-7|few|-|TRBV18
CASSPLATGNFYEQYF
TGTGCCAGCTCACCCCTTGCGACAGGTAACTTCTACGAGCAGTACTTC
>TRBJ1-2|-|-|TRBV19
CASTSPGQHRGYTF
TGTGCCAGTACCTCCCCGGGACAACATCGAGGCTACACCTTC
>TRBJ1-2|-|-|TRBV7-9
CASSPLSGYGGYTF
TGTGCCAGCAGCCCACTCTCAGGGTACGGGGGCTACACCTTC
>TRBJ1-2|-|-|TRBV28
CASSSLGYTF
TGTGCCAGCAGTTCGTTGGGCTACACCTTC
>TRBJ2-1|-|TRBD1|TRBV29-1
CSVEGQILYNEQFF
TGCAGCGTTGAGGGACAGATCCTGTACAATGAGCAGTTCTTC
>TRBJ2-7|once|-|TRBV2
CASLEQVGEQYF
TGTGCCAGCTTAGAACAGGTGGGCGAGCAGTACTTC
>TRBJ2-1|once|TRBD1|TRBV5-1
CASSAGTGRYNEQFF
TGCGCCAGCAGCGCCGGGACAGGGAGATACAATGAGCAGTTCTTC
>TRBJ1-6|-|TRBD1|TRBV16
CASSLRQGGDSPLHF
TGTGCCAGCAGCCTCCGACAGGGGGGAGACTCACCCCTCCACTTT
>TRBJ1-1|-|-|TRBV2
CASSAQSGAEAFF
TGTGCCAGCAGTGCTCAGTCGGGTGCTGAAGCTTTCTTT
>TRBJ2-3|-|-|TRBV10-3
CAIRKPAGLTDTQYF
TGTGCCATCAGAAAACCTGCGGGTCTGACAGATACGCAGTATTTT
>TRBJ2-3|once|TRBD2|TRBV9
CASSVRGERSDTQYF
TGTGCCAGCAGCGTACGGGGGGAGAGATCAGATACGCAGTATTTT
>TRBJ1-3|-|-|TRBV11-3
CASSLAAGNTIYF
TGTGCCAGCAGCTTAGCTGCGGGAAACACCATATATTTT
>TRBJ2-7|once|TRBD2|TRBV10-3
CAITRGGSDEQYF
TGTGCCATCACCCGCGGGGGGTCTGACGAGCAGTACTTC
>TRBJ2-7|-|-|TRBV19
CASNQGRNEQYF
TGTGCCAGTAACCAGGGGCGCAATGAGCAGTACTTC
>TRBJ2-1|-|-|TRBV5-1
CASSWLGTPTYNEQFF
TGCGCCAGCAGCTGGCTCGGGACTCCTACCTACAATGAGCAGTTCTTC
>TRBJ1-6|-|TRBD1|TRBV5-1
CASSPTGPNSPLHF
TGCGCCAGCAGCCCGACAGGGCCCAATTCACCCCTCCACTTT
>TRBJ2-7|-|TRBD1|TRBV2
CASRRDRVGYEQYF
TGTGCCAGTCGACGGGACAGGGTTGGATACGAGCAGTACTTC
>TRBJ1-2|-|-|TRBV6-2/TRBV6-3
CAGSYPRSGDYGYTF
TGTGCCGGCAGTTATCCGAGGAGCGGTGACTATGGCTACACCTTC
>TRBJ2-3|-|-|TRBV14
CASSRGVGRGLGDTQYF
TGTGCCAGCAGCCGGGGCGTTGGGCGGGGGCTTGGAGATACGCAGTATTTT
>TRBJ1-6|-|-|TRBV4-1
CASASLRTQNSPLHF
TGCGCCAGCGCTTCGTTGCGGACACAAAATTCACCCCTCCACTTT